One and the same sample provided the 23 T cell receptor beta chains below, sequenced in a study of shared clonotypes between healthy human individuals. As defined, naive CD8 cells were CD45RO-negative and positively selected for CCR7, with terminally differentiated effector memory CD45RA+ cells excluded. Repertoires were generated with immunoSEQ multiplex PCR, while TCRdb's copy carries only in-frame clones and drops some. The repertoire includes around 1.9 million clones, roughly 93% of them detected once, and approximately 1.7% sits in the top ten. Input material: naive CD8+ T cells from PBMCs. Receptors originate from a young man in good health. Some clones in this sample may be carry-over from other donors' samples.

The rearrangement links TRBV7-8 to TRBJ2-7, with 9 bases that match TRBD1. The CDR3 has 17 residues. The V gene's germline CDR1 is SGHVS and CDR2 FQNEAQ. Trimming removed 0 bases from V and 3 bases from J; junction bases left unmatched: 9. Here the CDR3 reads CASSLAGHGTGLYEQYF. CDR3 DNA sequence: TGTGCCAGCAGCTTAGCGGGCCACGGGACAGGGCTCTACGAGCAGTACTTC.

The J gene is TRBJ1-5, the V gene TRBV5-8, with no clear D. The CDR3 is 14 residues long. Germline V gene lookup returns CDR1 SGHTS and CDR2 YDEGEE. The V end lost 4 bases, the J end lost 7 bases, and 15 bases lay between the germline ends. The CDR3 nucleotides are TGTGCCAGCAGCCCCCGAGTGTCGGCCCAGCCCCAGCATTTT. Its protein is CASSPRVSAQPQHF.

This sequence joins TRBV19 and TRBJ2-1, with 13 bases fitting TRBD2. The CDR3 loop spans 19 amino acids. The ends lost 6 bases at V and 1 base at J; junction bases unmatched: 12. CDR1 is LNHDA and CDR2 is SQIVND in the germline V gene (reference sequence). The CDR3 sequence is CASSLDPGLAGVSYNEQFF. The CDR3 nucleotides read TGTGCCAGTAGCCTCGACCCCGGACTAGCGGGAGTTTCCTACAATGAGCAGTTCTTC.

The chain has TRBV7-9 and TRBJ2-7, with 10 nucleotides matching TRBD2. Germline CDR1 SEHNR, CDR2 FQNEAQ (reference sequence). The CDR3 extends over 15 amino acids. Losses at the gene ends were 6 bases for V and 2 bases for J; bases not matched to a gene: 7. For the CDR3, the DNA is TGTGCCAGCAGTCCAGGCACTAGCGGGGCCTACGAGCAGTACTTC. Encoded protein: CASSPGTSGAYEQYF.

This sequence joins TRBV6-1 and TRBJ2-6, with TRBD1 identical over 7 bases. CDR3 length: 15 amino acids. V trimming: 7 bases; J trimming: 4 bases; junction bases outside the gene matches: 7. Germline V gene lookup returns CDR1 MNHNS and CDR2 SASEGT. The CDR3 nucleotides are TGTGCCAGCACCTTGGACAGGTCCGGGGCCAACGTCCTGACTTTC. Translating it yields CASTLDRSGANVLTF.

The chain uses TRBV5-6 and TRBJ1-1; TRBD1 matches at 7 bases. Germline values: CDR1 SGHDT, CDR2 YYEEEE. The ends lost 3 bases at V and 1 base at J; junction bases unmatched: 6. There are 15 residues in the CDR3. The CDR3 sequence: CASSYPGTANTEAFF. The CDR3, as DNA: TGTGCCAGCAGCTACCCCGGGACAGCGAACACTGAAGCTTTCTTT. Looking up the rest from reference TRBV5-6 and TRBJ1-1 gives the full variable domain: DAGVTQSPTHLIKTRGQQVTLRCSPKSGHDTVSWYQQALGQGPQFIFQYYEEEERQRGNFPDRFSGHQFPNYSSELNVNALLLGDSALYLCASSYPGTANTEAFFGQGTRLTVV.

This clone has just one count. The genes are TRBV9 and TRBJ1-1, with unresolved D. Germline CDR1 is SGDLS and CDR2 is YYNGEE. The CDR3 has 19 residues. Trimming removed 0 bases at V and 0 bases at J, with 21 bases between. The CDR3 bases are TGTGCCAGCAGCGTAGATCCCCTCATGAAGGACGCAGTGAACACTGAAGCTTTCTTT. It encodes CASSVDPLMKDAVNTEAFF.

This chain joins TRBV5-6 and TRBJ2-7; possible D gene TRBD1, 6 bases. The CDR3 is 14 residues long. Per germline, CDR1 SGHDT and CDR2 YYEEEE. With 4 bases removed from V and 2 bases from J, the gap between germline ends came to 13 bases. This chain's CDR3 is CASSGWTVPYEQYF. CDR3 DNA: TGTGCCAGCAGCGGATGGACAGTACCCTACGAGCAGTACTTC.

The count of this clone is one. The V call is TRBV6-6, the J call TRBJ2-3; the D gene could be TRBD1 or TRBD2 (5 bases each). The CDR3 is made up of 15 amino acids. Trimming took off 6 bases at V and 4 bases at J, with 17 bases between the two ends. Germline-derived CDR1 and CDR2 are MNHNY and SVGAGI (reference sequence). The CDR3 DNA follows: TGTGCCAGCAGCCTACGCTTCTTGGGACCAGATACGCAGTATTTT. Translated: CASSLRFLGPDTQYF.

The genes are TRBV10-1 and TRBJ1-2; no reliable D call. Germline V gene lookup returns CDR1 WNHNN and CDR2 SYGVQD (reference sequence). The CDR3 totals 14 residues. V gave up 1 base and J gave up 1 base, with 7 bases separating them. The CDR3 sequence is CASSEWRFNYGYTF. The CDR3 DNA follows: TGCGCCAGCAGTGAGTGGAGGTTTAACTATGGCTACACCTTC.

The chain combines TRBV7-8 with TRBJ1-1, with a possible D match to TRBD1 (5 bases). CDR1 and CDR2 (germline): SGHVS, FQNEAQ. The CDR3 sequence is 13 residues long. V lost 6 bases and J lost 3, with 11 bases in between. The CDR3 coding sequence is TGTGCCAGCAGTCTTGACAGCTACACTGAAGCTTTCTTT. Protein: CASSLDSYTEAFF.

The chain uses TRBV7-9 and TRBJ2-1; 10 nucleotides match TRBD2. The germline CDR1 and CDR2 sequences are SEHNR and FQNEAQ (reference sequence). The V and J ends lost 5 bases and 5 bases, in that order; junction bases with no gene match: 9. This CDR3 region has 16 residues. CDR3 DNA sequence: TGTGCCAGCAGCCCTAGCGGGAGAGGTCCCCACAATGAGCAGTTCTTC. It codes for CASSPSGRGPHNEQFF.

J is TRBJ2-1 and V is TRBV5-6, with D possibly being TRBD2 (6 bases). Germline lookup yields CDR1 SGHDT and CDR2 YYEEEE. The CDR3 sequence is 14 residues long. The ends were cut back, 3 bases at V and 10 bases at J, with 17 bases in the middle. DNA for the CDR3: TGTGCCAGCAGCTGGATGGACTGGGAGGACGAGCAGTTCTTC. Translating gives CASSWMDWEDEQFF.

The CDR3 loop is CASSGRGGDIYGYTF. The CDR3 DNA sequence: TGTGCCAGCAGCGGGAGAGGGGGGGACATCTATGGCTACACCTTC. The chain links TRBV7-2 to TRBJ1-2, with D perhaps TRBD1 (6 bases). V shed 5 bases and J shed 4 bases, with 17 bases lying between them. Germline CDR1 is SGHTA and CDR2 is FQGNSA. This CDR3 is built from 15 residues.

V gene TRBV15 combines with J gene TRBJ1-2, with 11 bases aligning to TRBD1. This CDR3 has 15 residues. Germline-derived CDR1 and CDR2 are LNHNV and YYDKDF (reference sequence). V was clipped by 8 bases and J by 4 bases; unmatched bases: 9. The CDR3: CATFGQGAKGYGYTF. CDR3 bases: TGTGCCACCTTTGGACAGGGGGCGAAGGGCTATGGCTACACCTTC.

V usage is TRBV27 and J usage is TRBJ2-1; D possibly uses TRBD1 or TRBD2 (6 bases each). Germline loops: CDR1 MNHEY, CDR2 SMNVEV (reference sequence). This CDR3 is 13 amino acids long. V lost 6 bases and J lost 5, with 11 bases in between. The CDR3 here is CASRGGVDNEQFF. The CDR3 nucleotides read TGTGCCAGCAGGGGGGGCGTGGACAATGAGCAGTTCTTC.

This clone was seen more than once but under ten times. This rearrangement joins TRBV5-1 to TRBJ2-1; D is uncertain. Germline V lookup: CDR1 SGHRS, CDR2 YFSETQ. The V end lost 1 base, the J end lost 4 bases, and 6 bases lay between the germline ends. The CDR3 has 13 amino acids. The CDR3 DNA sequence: TGCGCCAGCAGCTTGAGACTGTACAATGAGCAGTTCTTC. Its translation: CASSLRLYNEQFF.

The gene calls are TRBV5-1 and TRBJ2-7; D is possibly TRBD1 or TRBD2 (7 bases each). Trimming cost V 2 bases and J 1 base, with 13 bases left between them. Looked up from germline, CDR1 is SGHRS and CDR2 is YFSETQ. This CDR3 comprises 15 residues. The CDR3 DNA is TGCGCCAGCAGCTTTGACAGGGAGGGGTCCTACGAGCAGTACTTC. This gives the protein CASSFDREGSYEQYF.

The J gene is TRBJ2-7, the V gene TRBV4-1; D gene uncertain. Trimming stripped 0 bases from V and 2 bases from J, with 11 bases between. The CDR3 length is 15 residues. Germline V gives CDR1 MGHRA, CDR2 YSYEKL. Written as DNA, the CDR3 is TGCGCCAGCAGCCAAGATAAGGGCAGAACCTACGAGCAGTACTTC. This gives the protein CASSQDKGRTYEQYF.

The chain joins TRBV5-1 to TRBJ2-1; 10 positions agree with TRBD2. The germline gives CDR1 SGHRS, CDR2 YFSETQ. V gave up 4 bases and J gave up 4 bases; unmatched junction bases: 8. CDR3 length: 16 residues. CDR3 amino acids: CASSLRTSGTYNEQFF. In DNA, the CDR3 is TGCGCCAGCAGCCTCCGAACTAGCGGGACTTACAATGAGCAGTTCTTC.

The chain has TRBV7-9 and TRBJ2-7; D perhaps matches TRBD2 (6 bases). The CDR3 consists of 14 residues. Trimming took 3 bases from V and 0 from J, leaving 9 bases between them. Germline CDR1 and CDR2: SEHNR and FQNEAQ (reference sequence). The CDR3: CASSFAGSSYEQYF. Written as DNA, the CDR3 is TGTGCCAGCAGCTTTGCCGGGAGCTCCTACGAGCAGTACTTC.

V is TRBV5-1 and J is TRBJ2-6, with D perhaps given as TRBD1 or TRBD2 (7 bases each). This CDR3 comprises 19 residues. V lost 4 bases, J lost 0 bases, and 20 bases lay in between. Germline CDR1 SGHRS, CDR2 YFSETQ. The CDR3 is CASSPGGEVLHSGANVLTF. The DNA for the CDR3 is TGCGCCAGCAGCCCAGGGGGGGAGGTCCTCCACTCTGGGGCCAACGTCCTGACTTTC.

The DNA for the CDR3 is TGTGCCAGCAGCGGTACACAGGGGGCTTCGTATGGCACTGAAGCTTTCTTT. This codes for CASSGTQGASYGTEAFF. The V and J genes are TRBV5-4 and TRBJ1-1; 9 bases agree with TRBD1. This CDR3 is 17 amino acids long. Unmatched junction bases numbered 14, after V lost 4 bases and J lost 4 bases. Germline values: CDR1 SGHNT, CDR2 YYREEE (reference sequence).